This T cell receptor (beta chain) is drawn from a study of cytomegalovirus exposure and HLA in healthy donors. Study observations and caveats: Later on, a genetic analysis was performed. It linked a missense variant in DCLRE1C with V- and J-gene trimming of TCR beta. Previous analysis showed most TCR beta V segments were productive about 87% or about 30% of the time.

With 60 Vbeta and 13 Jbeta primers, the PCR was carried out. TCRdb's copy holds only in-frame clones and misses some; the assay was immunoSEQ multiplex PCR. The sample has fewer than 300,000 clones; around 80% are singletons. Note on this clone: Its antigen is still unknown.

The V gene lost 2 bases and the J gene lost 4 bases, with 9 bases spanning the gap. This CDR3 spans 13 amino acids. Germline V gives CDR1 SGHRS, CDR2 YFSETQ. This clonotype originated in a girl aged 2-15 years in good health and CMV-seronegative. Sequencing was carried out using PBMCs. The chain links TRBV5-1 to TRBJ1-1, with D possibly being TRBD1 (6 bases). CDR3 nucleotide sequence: TGCGCCAGCAGCTTAGGACAGTTCACTGAAGCTTTCTTT. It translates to CASSLGQFTEAFF.